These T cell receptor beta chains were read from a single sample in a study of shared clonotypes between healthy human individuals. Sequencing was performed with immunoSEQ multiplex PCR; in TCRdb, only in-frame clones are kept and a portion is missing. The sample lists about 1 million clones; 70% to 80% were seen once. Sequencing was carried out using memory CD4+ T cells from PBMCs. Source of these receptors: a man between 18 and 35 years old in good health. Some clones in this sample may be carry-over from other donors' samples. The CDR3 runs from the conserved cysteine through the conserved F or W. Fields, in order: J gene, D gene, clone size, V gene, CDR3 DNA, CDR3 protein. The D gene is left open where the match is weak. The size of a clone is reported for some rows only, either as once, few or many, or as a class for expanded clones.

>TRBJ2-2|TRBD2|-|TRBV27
TGTGCCAGCAGTTTAATAGCGGGAGGGCGTACCGGGGAGCTGTTTTTT
CASSLIAGGRTGELFF
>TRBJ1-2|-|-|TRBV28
TGTGCCAGCAGTCCCCTTCTAACAGGCGCGCGTGGCTACACCTTC
CASSPLLTGARGYTF
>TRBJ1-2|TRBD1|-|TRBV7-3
TGTGCCAGCAGTCCAAACAGGGGATCTGGCTACACCTTC
CASSPNRGSGYTF
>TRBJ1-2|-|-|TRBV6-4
TGTGCCAGCAGTGTCCTGGGGGTGACTAACTATGGCTACACCTTC
CASSVLGVTNYGYTF
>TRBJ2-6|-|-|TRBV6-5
TGTGCCAGCAGTTCCCTCCACTCTGGGGCCAACGTCCTGACTTTC
CASSSLHSGANVLTF
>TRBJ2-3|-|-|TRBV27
TGTGCCAGCTCCTCCCGCCGGGGAGATACGCAGTATTTT
CASSSRRGDTQYF
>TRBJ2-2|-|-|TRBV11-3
TGTGCCAGCAGCTTAGACGGAGGCCACACCGGGGAGCTGTTTTTT
CASSLDGGHTGELFF
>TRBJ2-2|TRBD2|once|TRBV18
TGTGCCAGCTCACCAAGTCTAGCGGGAGCGACCGGGGAGCTGTTTTTT
CASSPSLAGATGELFF
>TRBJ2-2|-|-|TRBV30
TGTGCCTGGAGTGATGACCGTCGCGGGGAGCTGTTTTTT
CAWSDDRRGELFF
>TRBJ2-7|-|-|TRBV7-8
TGTGCCAGCAGCGGCCGTACGGGGGTAGGTTACGAGCAGTACTTC
CASSGRTGVGYEQYF
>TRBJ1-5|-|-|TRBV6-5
TGTGCCAGCAGATCGACTCTTAGCAATCAGCCCCAGCATTTT
CASRSTLSNQPQHF
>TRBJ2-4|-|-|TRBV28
TGTGCCAGCAGGTTAACATTGGCTAGGGCGGGCATTCAGTACTTC
CASRLTLARAGIQYF
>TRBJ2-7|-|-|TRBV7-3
TGTGCCAGCAGCTTGGGGGCGGGCCCGACCTACGAGCAGTACTTC
CASSLGAGPTYEQYF
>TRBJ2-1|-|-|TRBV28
TGTGCCAGCCGGGACTCGGTTCGTGAGTTCTTC
CASRDSVREFF
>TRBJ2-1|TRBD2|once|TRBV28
TGTGCCAGCAGTCCAATAAGCGGGGCCTACAATGAGCAGTTCTTC
CASSPISGAYNEQFF
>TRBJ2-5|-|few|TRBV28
TGTGCCAGCAGCTCCGGAGGGGGCGGCCAAGAGACCCAGTACTTC
CASSSGGGGQETQYF
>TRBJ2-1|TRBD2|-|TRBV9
TGTGCCAGCAGCGTCTTTCTAGCGGGAGTTGATGAGCAGTTCTTC
CASSVFLAGVDEQFF
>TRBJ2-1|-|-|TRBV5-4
TGTGCCAGCAGCCCGGGTTCCTCCCAGGTCCCCAATGAGCAGTTCTTC
CASSPGSSQVPNEQFF
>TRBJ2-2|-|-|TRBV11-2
TGTGCCAGCAGCTCCGGGACACCTAACACCGGGGAGCTGTTTTTT
CASSSGTPNTGELFF
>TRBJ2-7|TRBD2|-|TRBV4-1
TGCGCCAGCAGCTACGGGAACATGGGGAGGGATAGGGACGAGCAGTACTTC
CASSYGNMGRDRDEQYF
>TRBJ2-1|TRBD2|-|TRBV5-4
TGTGCCAGCAGCGGGGCCCTAGCGGGAGGCGGCAATGAGCAGTTCTTC
CASSGALAGGGNEQFF
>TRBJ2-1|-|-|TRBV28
TGTGCCAGTGGCCTTAGTGACAATGAGCAGTTCTTC
CASGLSDNEQFF
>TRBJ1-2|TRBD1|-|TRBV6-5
TGTGCCAGCAGGGCGACAGGGTTCCGTTATGGCCACACCTTC
CASRATGFRYGHTF
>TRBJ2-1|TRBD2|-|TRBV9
TGTGCCAGCAGCGTAGGGCTAGCGGGAGGCGGCGAGCAGTTCTTC
CASSVGLAGGGEQFF
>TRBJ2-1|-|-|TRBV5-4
TGTGCCAGCAGCCAACGAGGTCGGGGAAACAATGAGCAGTTCTTC
CASSQRGRGNNEQFF
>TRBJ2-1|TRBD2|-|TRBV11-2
TGTGCCAGCAGCTTACGAAACGCTAGCGGCCGGATCAGGCAGTTCTTC
CASSLRNASGRIRQFF
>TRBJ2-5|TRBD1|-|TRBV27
TGTGCCAGCAGTTCCTCGGGGACAGGGGCTTCTCCCCAGTACTTC
CASSSSGTGASPQYF
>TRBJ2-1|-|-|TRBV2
TGTGCCAGCAGTAAGGGTGGTGGAGGGGATGAGCAGTTCTTC
CASSKGGGGDEQFF
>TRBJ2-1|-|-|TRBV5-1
TGCGCCAGCAGCTTGGAGGGCGGACGTGAGCAGTTCTTC
CASSLEGGREQFF
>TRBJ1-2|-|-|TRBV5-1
TGCGCCAGCAGCCAAACAAACTATGGCTACACCTTC
CASSQTNYGYTF
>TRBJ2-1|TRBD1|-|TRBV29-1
TGCAGCGTTCCGGACAGGGGGCCCTACAATGAGCAGTTCTTC
CSVPDRGPYNEQFF
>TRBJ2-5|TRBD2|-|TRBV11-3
TGTGCCAGCAGCTCAAGACTAGCGGGAGTGGAGACCCAGTACTTC
CASSSRLAGVETQYF
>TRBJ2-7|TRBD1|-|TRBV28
TGTGCCAGCAGGGGACAGGGAAGGCACGAGCAGTACTTC
CASRGQGRHEQYF
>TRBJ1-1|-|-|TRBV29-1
TGCAGCGTTGAGGATGGACAGCACATGAACACTGAAGCTTTCTTT
CSVEDGQHMNTEAFF
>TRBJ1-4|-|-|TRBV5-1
TGCGCCAGCAGCTTGGCCGGTCAGACTAATGAAAAACTGTTTTTT
CASSLAGQTNEKLFF
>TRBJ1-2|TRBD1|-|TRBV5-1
TGCGCCAGCAGCTTGGTGGTGGGACAGAGTTCCTATGGCTACACCTTC
CASSLVVGQSSYGYTF
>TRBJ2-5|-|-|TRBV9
TGTGCCAGCAGCGTAGACCCTGGAGAGACCCAGTACTTC
CASSVDPGETQYF
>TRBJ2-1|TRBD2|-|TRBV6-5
TGTGCCAGCAGGTCCGGGACTACCTACAATGAGCAGTTCTTC
CASRSGTTYNEQFF
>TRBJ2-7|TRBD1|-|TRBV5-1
TGCGCCAGCAGCTTTCCAGGGGGCAGTTCATCCTACGAGCAGTACTTC
CASSFPGGSSSYEQYF
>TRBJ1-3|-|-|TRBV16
TGTGCCAGCAGCCAACTCCCCTCTGGAAACACCATATATTTT
CASSQLPSGNTIYF
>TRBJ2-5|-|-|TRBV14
TGTGCCAGCAGCCAACCCCCGGGACTGCAAGAGACCCAGTACTTC
CASSQPPGLQETQYF
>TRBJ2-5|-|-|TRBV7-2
TGTGCCAGCAGCTTAGTGGTAGGGAAAGAGACCCAGTACTTC
CASSLVVGKETQYF
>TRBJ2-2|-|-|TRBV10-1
TGCGCCAGCAGTGGGGACTCTAACACCGGGGAGCTGTTTTTT
CASSGDSNTGELFF
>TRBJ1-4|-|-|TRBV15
TGTGCCACCAGCAAAGTTACCGGGACGGTCCATGAAAAACTGTTTTTT
CATSKVTGTVHEKLFF
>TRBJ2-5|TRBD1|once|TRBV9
TGTGCCAGCAGCGTAGAGGTAGGGGGCGCGGAGACCCAGTACTTC
CASSVEVGGAETQYF
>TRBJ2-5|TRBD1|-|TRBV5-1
TGCGCCAGCAGTGAGAACCCTGGACAGGGCGGGGAGACCCAGTACTTC
CASSENPGQGGETQYF
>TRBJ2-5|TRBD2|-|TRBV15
TGTGCCACCCAACGAAGGACTAAACTAGCGGGAGTCGTAGAGACCCAGTACTTC
CATQRRTKLAGVVETQYF
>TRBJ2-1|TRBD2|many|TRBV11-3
TGTGCCAGCAGCCCGGGAGGCGGGAGCAATGAGCAGTTCTTC
CASSPGGGSNEQFF
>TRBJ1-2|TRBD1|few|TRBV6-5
TGTGCCAGCAGGATGACAGGGGGCTATGGCTACACCTTC
CASRMTGGYGYTF
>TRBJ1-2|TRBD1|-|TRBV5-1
TGCGCCAGCAGATCGACGATACCAGGGGGCGGCTACACCTTC
CASRSTIPGGGYTF
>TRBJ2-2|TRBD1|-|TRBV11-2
TGTGCCAGCAGCACAGGGGTTCGGCAGGGGGCGACCGGGGAGCTGTTTTTT
CASSTGVRQGATGELFF
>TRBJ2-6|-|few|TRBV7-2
TGTGCCAGCAGGGGAGGGGGCGCTGGGGCCAACGTCCTGACTTTC
CASRGGGAGANVLTF
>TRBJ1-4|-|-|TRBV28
TGTGCCAGCACCACCGACACCTCCGGTAATGAAAAACTGTTTTTT
CASTTDTSGNEKLFF